The 32 T cell receptor beta chains listed next were all sequenced from one sample in a study of blood T cell repertoires in COVID-19 (dated by TCRdb to 2019 to 2021). The library was prepared using the immunoSEQ multiplex PCR assay. In TCRdb, the immuneACCESS table is reduced to in-frame sequences with V and J assigned. These tables do not hold every clone; where another copy was compared, an unresolved V gene accounts for under half, and the others remain unexplained. Across this sample there are some 250,000 clones, with 81% seen only once. The ten largest make up around 2.9% of the sample. The sequencing input was peripheral blood. The origin of the receptors is a woman aged 60-70 years with active or convalescent COVID-19.

Here the CDR3 DNA reads TGTGCCATCAGTGACCAGGGCGATGAGCAGTTCTTC. This sequence encodes CAISDQGDEQFF. The rearrangement joins TRBV10-3 to TRBJ2-1; perhaps TRBD1 as D (5 bases). The CDR3 totals 12 residues. V was shortened by 3 bases and J by 8 bases, with 8 bases between the two germline ends. CDR1 is ENHRY and CDR2 is SYGVKD in the germline V gene.

V gene TRBV15 combines with J gene TRBJ1-2, with 10 bases matching TRBD1. Losses at the gene ends were 5 bases for V and 6 bases for J; bases not matched to a gene: 3. The CDR3 is 13 amino acids. Germline V lookup: CDR1 LNHNV, CDR2 YYDKDF (reference sequence). The CDR3 loop reads CATSLGTGDGYTF. CDR3 DNA sequence: TGTGCCACCAGCCTCGGGACAGGGGATGGCTACACCTTC.

The genes are TRBV19 and TRBJ1-4; the D gene is possibly TRBD1 (5 bases). The ends were cut back, 3 bases at V and 6 bases at J, with 11 bases in the middle. Germline CDR1 is LNHDA and CDR2 is SQIVND (reference sequence). The CDR3 consists of 14 residues. The chain's CDR3 is CASSIQGVDEKLFF. CDR3 nucleotides: TGTGCCAGTAGTATTCAAGGGGTAGATGAAAAACTGTTTTTT.

The chain is built from TRBV19 and TRBJ2-3; D gene unclear. The CDR3 is 13 amino acids. Germline CDR1 is LNHDA and CDR2 is SQIVND (reference sequence). The V and J ends lost 1 base and 5 bases respectively, with 7 bases between them. The chain's CDR3 is CASSIVEQDTQYF. The CDR3 DNA is TGTGCCAGTAGTATAGTAGAGCAAGATACGCAGTATTTT.

This clone came up a few times. The rearrangement joins TRBV18 to TRBJ2-6, with 8 nucleotides matching TRBD1. Germline assignment: CDR1 KGHSH and CDR2 LQKENI. The V segment lost 3 bases and the J segment 0 bases; nucleotides outside the gene matches: 4. The CDR3 spans 17 residues. This CDR3 is CASSPDRASSGANVLTF. CDR3 bases: TGTGCCAGCTCACCGGACAGGGCAAGCTCTGGGGCCAACGTCCTGACTTTC.

This sequence joins TRBV6-5 and TRBJ2-1; tentative D call: TRBD2 (7 bases). V lost 6 bases to trimming and J lost 3 bases, with 9 bases between them. This CDR3 is 13 amino acids long. Looked up from germline, CDR1 is MNHEY and CDR2 is SVGAGI. CDR3 in DNA: TGTGCCAGCAGAGGGGGGGGCTACAATGAGCAGTTCTTC. It encodes CASRGGGYNEQFF.

A few counts support this clone. This chain joins TRBV12-5 and TRBJ1-1, with 9 bases fitting TRBD1. The CDR3 contains 15 residues. Trimming removed 6 bases from V and 1 base from J; junction bases left unmatched: 6. Germline V gene sequence: CDR1 LGHNT, CDR2 FRNRAP. This chain's CDR3 is CASGRGDRANTEAFF. As DNA, the CDR3 is TGTGCTAGTGGGCGAGGGGACAGGGCGAACACTGAAGCTTTCTTT.

The chain is built from TRBV28 and TRBJ2-7; maybe TRBD2 (5 bases). There are 17 residues in the CDR3. V was pared by 8 bases and J by 2 bases, with 25 bases between. The germline V gene has CDR1 MDHEN and CDR2 SYDVKM. CDR3 residues: CASSPASPFGMTYEQYF. The DNA for the CDR3 is TGTGCCAGCTCCCCAGCTAGCCCATTCGGGATGACCTACGAGCAGTACTTC.

The chain is built from TRBV5-8 and TRBJ2-1, with a weak D call TRBD1 (6 bases). Between the trimmed V and J ends, which lost 5 bases and 2 bases, there was a span of 14 bases. The germline CDR1 and CDR2 sequences are SGHTS and YDEGEE. CDR3 length: 15 amino acids. The CDR3 is CASSKPGATYNEQFF. CDR3 DNA: TGTGCCAGCAGTAAACCAGGGGCCACCTACAATGAGCAGTTCTTC.

The CDR3 spells CASSLAGRYGYTF. The CDR3 DNA sequence: TGTGCCAGCAGCTTAGCCGGGAGGTATGGCTACACCTTC. V usage is TRBV7-2 and J usage is TRBJ1-2; no reliable D call. V dropped 0 bases and J dropped 5 bases, with 7 bases sitting between them. Germline V lookup: CDR1 SGHTA, CDR2 FQGNSA. CDR3 size: 13 residues.

The CDR3 is CASSIRAGQETQYF. CDR3 bases: TGTGCCAGCAGCATAAGAGCAGGGCAAGAGACCCAGTACTTC. V usage is TRBV6-6 and J usage is TRBJ2-5, with D perhaps TRBD1 (5 bases). The CDR3 loop spans 14 amino acids. V lost 6 bases to trimming and J lost 2 bases, with 13 bases between them. Germline CDR1 MNHNY, CDR2 SVGAGI (reference sequence).

The V call is TRBV3-1 (or the pseudogene TRBV3-2), the J call TRBJ2-2, with 8 positions matching TRBD1. V lost 5 bases, J lost 1 base, and 6 bases stayed unmatched. This CDR3 comprises 16 residues. Germline CDR1 is LGHDT and CDR2 is YNNKEL (reference sequence). The CDR3 here is CASSFTGGRNTGELFF. Here the CDR3 DNA reads TGTGCCAGCAGCTTCACAGGGGGACGGAACACCGGGGAGCTGTTTTTT.

This clone was observed a few times. The chain employs TRBV3-1 (or the pseudogene TRBV3-2) and TRBJ1-6; D call uncertain. Trimming took off 0 bases at V and 10 bases at J, with 4 bases between the two ends. The CDR3 is 12 amino acids. The germline gives CDR1 LGHDT, CDR2 YNNKEL (reference sequence). Here the CDR3 DNA reads TGTGCCAGCAGCCAAGAATCATCACCCCTCCACTTT. It specifies CASSQESSPLHF.

The J gene is TRBJ1-3, the V gene TRBV28, with 10 bases identical to TRBD1. CDR3 length equals 15 residues. Trimming at V came to 6 bases and at J to 4 bases, leaving 6 bases not matched to a gene. Germline loops: CDR1 MDHEN, CDR2 SYDVKM. The CDR3 reads CASSAPGQGGNTIYF. DNA of the CDR3: TGTGCCAGCAGCGCTCCGGGACAGGGGGGAAACACCATATATTTT. Together with reference TRBV28 and TRBJ1-3, the CDR3 gives the full variable domain: DVKVTQSSRYLVKRTGEKVFLECVQDMDHENMFWYRQDPGLGLRLIYFSYDVKMKEKGDIPEGYSVSREKKERFSLILESASTNQTSMYLCASSAPGQGGNTIYFGEGSWLTVV.

The chain employs TRBV29-1 and TRBJ2-3; perhaps TRBD1 as D (6 bases). Germline lookup yields CDR1 SQVTM and CDR2 ANQGSEA. V shed 5 bases and J shed 4 bases, with 13 bases lying between them. The CDR3 covers 13 residues. The CDR3: CSVLGRGSDTQYF. CDR3 nucleotides: TGCAGCGTTCTCGGCAGGGGCTCAGATACGCAGTATTTT.

The CDR3 spells CASSLNRGDSGYTF. The DNA of the CDR3 is TGTGCCAGCAGCTTAAACAGGGGAGATTCGGGCTACACCTTC. The chain recombines TRBV7-2 with TRBJ1-2; 7 nucleotides line up with TRBD1. With V trimmed by 2 bases and J by 8 bases, 8 bases remained unmatched. The CDR3 runs to 14 residues. Germline V gene data show CDR1 as SGHTA and CDR2 as FQGNSA.

The CDR3 is CASSSYNSGANNEQFF. Written as DNA, the CDR3 is TGTGCCAGCAGTTCCTACAATAGCGGGGCCAACAATGAGCAGTTCTTC. This rearrangement joins TRBV6-5 to TRBJ2-1; 8 bases are shared with TRBD2. The germline V gene has CDR1 MNHEY and CDR2 SVGAGI. Unmatched junction bases numbered 10, after V lost 4 bases and J lost 5 bases. CDR3 size: 16 residues.

The chain uses TRBV5-1 and TRBJ2-5, with D uncertain. CDR3 size: 12 residues. Germline V gene sequence: CDR1 SGHRS, CDR2 YFSETQ. Between the trimmed V and J ends, which lost 0 bases and 4 bases, there was a span of 4 bases. CDR3 nucleotides: TGCGCCAGCAGCTTGGACACAGAGACCCAGTACTTC. Translating gives CASSLDTETQYF.

The chain couples TRBV28 to TRBJ1-5; 10 bases match TRBD1. The CDR3 covers 15 residues. V gave up 4 bases and J gave up 2 bases; unmatched junction bases: 2. Germline CDR1 reads MDHEN; CDR2 reads SYDVKM. The CDR3 here is CASSSGQGGNQPQHF. CDR3 coding DNA: TGTGCCAGCAGTTCTGGACAGGGGGGCAATCAGCCCCAGCATTTT.

V gene TRBV2 combines with J gene TRBJ1-5; D possibly corresponds to TRBD1 (6 bases). Looked up from germline, CDR1 is SNHLY and CDR2 is FYNNEI. Between the trimmed V and J ends, which lost 5 bases and 4 bases, there was a span of 12 bases. CDR3 length: 14 amino acids. The CDR3 loop reads CASSSWDTNQPQHF. The CDR3 region has the DNA TGTGCCAGCAGTTCCTGGGACACGAATCAGCCCCAGCATTTT.

CDR3 coding DNA: TGTGCCATCAGCCAGGGACAGGGGGCAACTGAAGCTTTCTTT. Translated: CAISQGQGATEAFF. This chain joins TRBV10-3 and TRBJ1-1; TRBD1 matches at 12 bases. From germline, CDR1 is ENHRY and CDR2 SYGVKD. This CDR3 is 14 amino acids long. V trimming: 6 bases; J trimming: 5 bases; junction bases outside the gene matches: 4.

This chain joins TRBV27 and TRBJ2-1; a weak D match, TRBD1 (6 bases). The CDR3 consists of 14 residues. V lost 5 bases to trimming and J lost 7 bases, with 15 bases between them. Germline V lookup: CDR1 MNHEY, CDR2 SMNVEV (reference sequence). The CDR3 coding sequence is TGTGCCAGCAGTCCGGGGCAGGGGATTAATGAGCAGTTCTTC. It encodes CASSPGQGINEQFF.

The chain combines TRBV3-1 (or the pseudogene TRBV3-2) with TRBJ2-7; D not resolved. The V end lost 2 bases, the J end lost 0 bases, and 5 bases lay between the germline ends. The CDR3 extends over 13 amino acids. CDR1 and CDR2 from the germline V gene are LGHDT and YNNKEL (reference sequence). CDR3 loop: CASSQQFSYEQYF. The DNA for the CDR3 is TGTGCCAGCAGCCAACAGTTCTCCTACGAGCAGTACTTC.

The rearrangement joins TRBV30 to TRBJ2-3; D remains unclear. In germline, CDR1 is GTSNPN, CDR2 SVGIG (reference sequence). Between the trimmed V and J ends, which lost 1 base and 7 bases, there was a span of 9 bases. CDR3 length equals 12 residues. The CDR3 bases are TGTGCCTGGAGTGACTCACCCAATACGCAGTATTTT. It is translated as CAWSDSPNTQYF.

The count of this clone is one. This chain joins TRBV10-3 and TRBJ1-4, with 8 bases lining up with TRBD1. In germline, CDR1 is ENHRY, CDR2 SYGVKD. V dropped 6 bases and J dropped 7; count of bases not matched to a gene: 7. The CDR3 sequence is 14 residues long. Here the CDR3 DNA reads TGTGCCATCAGAACCGGGACAGGTAGTGAAAAACTGTTTTTT. This sequence encodes CAIRTGTGSEKLFF.

The count of this clone is one. This chain joins TRBV7-2 and TRBJ2-7, with unresolved D. V lost 4 bases, J lost 0 bases, and 10 bases lay in between. The CDR3 extends over 14 amino acids. Germline CDR1 is SGHTA and CDR2 is FQGNSA. The CDR3 sequence: CASSSKFHSYEQYF. Here the CDR3 DNA reads TGTGCCAGCAGCTCCAAATTTCACTCCTACGAGCAGTACTTC.

The rearrangement joins TRBV10-3 to TRBJ2-5, with D possibly being TRBD2 (6 bases). This CDR3 has 13 residues. Germline V lookup: CDR1 ENHRY, CDR2 SYGVKD. Trimming cost V 4 bases and J 5 bases, with 11 bases left between them. The CDR3 sequence is CAISARRGETQYF. Here the CDR3 DNA reads TGTGCCATCAGTGCTAGGAGGGGTGAGACCCAGTACTTC.

This rearrangement joins TRBV19 to TRBJ2-7; D not certain. The ends were cut back, 5 bases at V and 3 bases at J, with 14 bases in the middle. This CDR3 region has 14 residues. The germline V gene has CDR1 LNHDA and CDR2 SQIVND (reference sequence). The CDR3 spells CASSSQDGVYEQYF. The CDR3 DNA is TGTGCCAGTAGTTCCCAGGATGGTGTCTACGAGCAGTACTTC.

In its sample, this clone was seen once. The chain joins TRBV3-1 (or the pseudogene TRBV3-2) to TRBJ2-1; 10 bases line up with TRBD1. The J segment lost 0 bases and the V segment lost 4 bases, leaving 6 bases of the junction unmatched. There are 17 residues in the CDR3. Germline V gene lookup returns CDR1 LGHDT and CDR2 YNNKEL (reference sequence). CDR3 loop: CASSRPGQGLSYNEQFF. CDR3 coding DNA: TGTGCCAGCAGCCGGCCGGGACAGGGGCTCTCCTACAATGAGCAGTTCTTC.

This chain links TRBV6-1 with TRBJ1-2; 8 bases align to TRBD1. After removal of 10 bases from V and 1 base from J, the junction contained 11 bases not matched to a gene. This CDR3 has 15 amino acids. The germline V gene encodes CDR1 MNHNS and CDR2 SASEGT. The CDR3 is CATQGGTGLNYGYTF. DNA for the CDR3: TGTGCCACTCAAGGCGGGACAGGACTTAACTATGGCTACACCTTC.

The gene calls are TRBV21-1 and TRBJ2-5; the table gives TRBD1 as D, unverified against the DNA. TRBV21-1 corresponds to a pseudogene. The length of the CDR3 is 14 residues. CDR3 residues: CATYDDRVQETQYF. The CDR3, as DNA: TGTGCCACCTACGATGACAGGGTGCAAGAGACCCAGTACTTC.

V is TRBV5-1 and J is TRBJ2-6; no clear D. Germline V gives CDR1 SGHRS, CDR2 YFSETQ. CDR3 length: 17 amino acids. The V gene lost 6 bases and the J gene lost 0 bases, with 16 bases spanning the gap. CDR3: CASTVVRRASGANVLTF. For the CDR3, the DNA is TGCGCCAGCACCGTAGTGCGGCGCGCCTCTGGGGCCAACGTCCTGACTTTC.